The T cell receptor beta chain under discussion was sequenced for a study of siplizumab effects on memory and regulatory T cells. Method: immunoSEQ multiplex PCR; TCRdb's copy keeps in-frame clones and lacks some. The data show some 100,000 clones, around 94% seen once. Trimming left V 3 bases short and J 2 bases short, with 8 bases between. Per the germline V gene, CDR1 is MDHEN and CDR2 is SYDVKM. The length of the CDR3 is 14 residues. The genes are TRBV28 and TRBJ1-5, with a tentative D call TRBD1 (6 bases). Material for sequencing was Tregs sorted from blood. The source is a human donor in good health. CDR3 sequence: CASSFAGGNQPQHF. In DNA, the CDR3 is TGTGCCAGCAGTTTCGCAGGGGGCAATCAGCCCCAGCATTTT.